This is a list of T cell receptor beta chains from one sample in a study of identical twins. MiXCR, run by TCRdb on the 5' RACE reads, gives a single entry per CDR3 protein. Counted here are more than 600,000 distinct CDR3 sequences, roughly 18% occurring once; the ten biggest clones make up around 13%. These data are also associated with another study on T cells expressing NK-cell markers.

Specimen: PBMCs. These receptors all stem from a woman under 30 in good health. Both conserved end residues are part of each CDR3. The D gene is left open where the match is weak. A clone size is listed for some rows: how often the clone was seen (once, few, many), or a class if it is expanded.

>few|13|TRBV12-3/TRBV12-4|.|TRBJ2-2
CASSFSYTGELFF
TGTGCCAGCAGTTTTTCGTACACCGGGGAGCTGTTTTTT
>.|15|TRBV12-3/TRBV12-4|.|TRBJ2-3
CASSSLGTSTDTQYF
TGTGCCAGCAGTTCCCTAGGGACCTCCACAGATACGCAGTATTTT
>.|14|TRBV5-1|.|TRBJ2-7
CASSSQGFTYEQYF
TGCGCCAGCAGCTCACAGGGATTTACCTACGAGCAGTACTTC
>.|11|TRBV24-1|.|TRBJ2-1
CATSDLGEQFF
TGTGCCACCAGTGATTTAGGCGAGCAGTTCTTC
>.|14|TRBV24-1|.|TRBJ1-3
CATSEHRHQDTIYF
TGTGCCACCAGTGAGCACCGGCACCAGGACACCATATATTTT
>.|14|TRBV5-1|.|TRBJ2-7
CASATGQRSYEQYF
TGCGCCAGCGCCACCGGACAGCGTTCCTACGAGCAGTACTTC
>.|15|TRBV10-2|TRBD2|TRBJ2-1
CATIPRAGGNNEQFF
TGCGCCACTATCCCCCGAGCGGGAGGAAACAATGAGCAGTTCTTC
>few|14|TRBV12-3/TRBV12-4|.|TRBJ1-5
CASRSLASNQPQHF
TGTGCCAGCAGGTCCCTCGCCAGCAATCAGCCCCAGCATTTT
>.|18|TRBV20-1|TRBD2|TRBJ2-1
CSARDQSGRPSSYNEQFF
TGCAGTGCTAGAGATCAAAGCGGGAGGCCCAGCTCCTACAATGAGCAGTTCTTC
>.|11|TRBV12-3/TRBV12-4|.|TRBJ2-3
CASSMIDTQYF
TGTGCCAGCAGTATGATAGATACGCAGTATTTT
>.|17|TRBV5-1|TRBD1|TRBJ2-3
CASSRFLGQGGTDTQYF
TGCGCCAGCAGCCGATTCCTGGGACAGGGAGGCACAGATACGCAGTATTTT
>many|13|TRBV3-1|.|TRBJ1-1
CASSQEGGTEAFF
TGTGCCAGCAGCCAAGAAGGGGGCACTGAAGCTTTCTTT
>many|16|TRBV5-4|TRBD2|TRBJ2-7
CASSRAGTSGLYEQYF
TGTGCCAGCAGCCGGGCCGGGACTAGCGGTCTCTACGAGCAGTACTTC
>few|14|TRBV7-2|.|TRBJ2-7
CASSLSPELYEQYF
TGTGCCAGCAGCTTATCCCCGGAGCTCTACGAGCAGTACTTC
>few|16|TRBV10-3|.|TRBJ2-3
CAISEFSEGSQDTQYF
TGTGCCATCAGTGAGTTCTCTGAGGGAAGCCAAGATACGCAGTATTTT
>.|15|TRBV7-7|.|TRBJ2-7
CASSLLPGSSYEQYF
TGTGCTAGCAGCTTACTTCCAGGGTCTTCCTACGAGCAGTACTTC
>few|16|TRBV4-3|TRBD2|TRBJ2-7
CASSQTPGGAVDEQYF
TGCGCCAGCAGCCAAACCCCGGGGGGGGCGGTAGACGAGCAGTACTTC
>few|16|TRBV10-3|TRBD1|TRBJ2-6
CAISSRQGAGANVLTF
TGTGCCATCTCATCTCGACAGGGAGCTGGGGCCAACGTCCTGACTTTC
>few|14|TRBV4-3|.|TRBJ2-7
CASSQVAGVYEQYF
TGCGCCAGCAGCCAAGTGGCAGGGGTCTACGAGCAGTACTTC
>few|14|TRBV5-1|TRBD2|TRBJ2-1
CASSIQREHNEQFF
TGCGCCAGCAGCATTCAGCGGGAGCACAATGAGCAGTTCTTC